The present TCR beta chain was sequenced within a study of cytomegalovirus exposure and HLA in healthy donors. Study-level information: Around four fifths of 350 to 400 genotyped donors fell in the Caucasian-associated ancestry cluster. Overall study findings and caveats: As immune exposure information, only CMV serostatus was available. HLA allele associations emerged for 16,951 TCR beta sequences in a later analysis, at 0.05 false discovery rate.

This CDR3 has 16 amino acids. From germline, CDR1 is SSHAT and CDR2 FNYEAQ (reference sequence). A note on this clone: The antigen is unknown. At one boundary the junction diverges from the germline segment, which might be a read error.

The primer mix had 60 Vbeta and 13 Jbeta primers. The assay was immunoSEQ multiplex PCR, and TCRdb's table has in-frame clones only and misses some. Seen here are approximately 150,000 clones, about 80% observed once, and the top ten hold over 0.95%. The chain joins TRBV7-7 to TRBJ1-1; D perhaps matches TRBD1 (6 bases). The sequence was obtained from a woman between 50 and 59 years old in good health and CMV-seronegative. The sample consisted of PBMCs. CDR3 in amino acids: CASSCRWTALNTEAFF. CDR3 DNA sequence: TGTGCTAGCAGCTGTAGATGGACAGCCTTGAACACTGAAGCTTTCTTT.